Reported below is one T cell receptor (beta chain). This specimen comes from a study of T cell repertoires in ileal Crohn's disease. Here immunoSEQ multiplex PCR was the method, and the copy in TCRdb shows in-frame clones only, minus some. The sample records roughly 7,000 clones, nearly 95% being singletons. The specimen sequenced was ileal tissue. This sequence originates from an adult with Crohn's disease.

CDR3 nucleotides: TGTGCCGCGGGGGCAGGGAAGATTGGGACCCAGTACTTC. Translation gives CAAGAGKIGTQYF. The rearrangement links TRBV6-1 to TRBJ2-5; the D gene is possibly TRBD2 (7 bases). The V and J ends lost 11 bases and 7 bases respectively, with 20 bases between them. The length of the CDR3 is 13 residues. CDR1 is MNHNS, CDR2 SASEGT, per germline.